This T cell receptor beta chain stems from a study of T cells in Graves' hyperthyroidism and ophthalmopathy. This clonotype has a count of ten or more. The investigators amplified TCR beta CDR3 regions from RNA transcripts. Primed by the HTBI set, a first-round RT-PCR was run on the TCR CDR3. TCRdb ran MiXCR on the multiplex PCR reads and lists one entry per CDR3 protein. The repertoire holds 300,000 to 350,000 distinct CDR3 sequences, with about 15% as singletons. If no ophthalmopathy progression occurred within 18 months, Graves' hyperthyroidism was stable. CDR1 MNHNS and CDR2 SASEGT come from the germline V gene. The CDR3 extends over 15 amino acids. V gave up 7 bases and J gave up 0 bases, with 15 bases separating them.

The TCR comes from a woman aged 25 to 39 with Graves' hyperthyroidism. The sequenced sample was blood. The chain carries TRBV6-1 and TRBJ1-1; no clear D. The CDR3 DNA sequence: TGTGCCAGCAAGTACAGTTCACTAATGAACACTGAAGCTTTCTTT. It yields the protein CASKYSSLMNTEAFF.